One sample yielded the 25 T cell receptor beta chains listed below, sequenced in a study of cytomegalovirus exposure and HLA in healthy donors. PCR used 60 Vbeta primers and 13 Jbeta primers. Method: immunoSEQ multiplex PCR; TCRdb's copy keeps in-frame clones and lacks some. Here the sample spans around 150,000 clones, roughly 80% being singletons. The sample consisted of PBMCs. The receptors were gathered from a man between 25 and 39 years old in good health and CMV-seronegative.

The chain employs TRBV6-5 and TRBJ1-1; a weak D match, TRBD1 (5 bases). This CDR3 spans 13 amino acids. In germline, CDR1 is MNHEY, CDR2 SVGAGI. V shed 7 bases and J shed 1 base, with 10 bases lying between them. CDR3 DNA: TGTGCCAGCACGGACGGACAGAACACTGAAGCTTTCTTT. Protein: CASTDGQNTEAFF.

The chain links TRBV28 to TRBJ2-7, with D tentatively TRBD2 (6 bases). This CDR3 contains 11 residues. V lost 7 bases and J lost 4, with 8 bases in between. Germline CDR1 is MDHEN and CDR2 is SYDVKM. Here the CDR3 reads CASTGGYEQYF. CDR3 in DNA: TGTGCCAGCACCGGAGGGTACGAGCAGTACTTC.

The V call is TRBV7-9, the J call TRBJ1-4, with TRBD1 as a possible D gene (6 bases). Germline values: CDR1 SEHNR, CDR2 FQNEAQ (reference sequence). CDR3 length: 17 residues. Trimming removed 5 bases at V and 1 base at J, with 17 bases between. CDR3 DNA sequence: TGTGCCAGCAGCCCCGAGCGGCAGGGGTTAACTAATGAAAAACTGTTTTTT. Protein product: CASSPERQGLTNEKLFF.

This rearrangement joins TRBV5-8 to TRBJ1-2; TRBD1 agrees at 9 bases. With V trimmed by 4 bases and J by 3 bases, 4 bases remained unmatched. CDR3 length: 14 amino acids. Germline V gene data show CDR1 as SGHTS and CDR2 as YDEGEE. This chain's CDR3 is CASSPGQGHYGYTF. The DNA for the CDR3 is TGTGCCAGCAGCCCGGGACAGGGCCACTATGGCTACACCTTC.

The rearrangement uses TRBV7-8 and TRBJ2-7; D is possibly TRBD2 (5 bases). The V gene's germline CDR1 is SGHVS and CDR2 FQNEAQ. The V end was cut by 6 bases, the J end by 4 bases, with 19 bases between. This CDR3 comprises 15 residues. The CDR3 region is CASSHIRGDVYEQYF. CDR3 nucleotide sequence: TGTGCCAGCAGTCATATCCGGGGAGACGTTTACGAGCAGTACTTC.

The chain joins TRBV28 to TRBJ2-1; 9 nucleotides match TRBD1. The CDR3 has 14 amino acids. The V gene's germline CDR1 is MDHEN and CDR2 SYDVKM. V gave up 3 bases and J gave up 8 bases; unmatched junction bases: 5. CDR3 residues: CASSFPGQGHEQFF. CDR3 sequence (DNA): TGTGCCAGCAGTTTCCCGGGACAGGGTCATGAGCAGTTCTTC. The full variable domain, rest sourced from reference TRBV28 and TRBJ2-1, is DVKVTQSSRYLVKRTGEKVFLECVQDMDHENMFWYRQDPGLGLRLIYFSYDVKMKEKGDIPEGYSVSREKKERFSLILESASTNQTSMYLCASSFPGQGHEQFFGPGTRLTVL.

The V and J genes are TRBV18 and TRBJ1-6; TRBD1 agrees at 7 bases. In germline, CDR1 is KGHSH, CDR2 LQKENI. This CDR3 contains 17 residues. J lost 7 bases, V lost 0 bases, and 9 bases had no gene match. CDR3 DNA: TGTGCCAGCTCACCACCATTACAGGACAGGAGAAATTCACCCCTCCACTTT. Translating it yields CASSPPLQDRRNSPLHF.

The genes are TRBV28 and TRBJ2-7, with 8 bases fitting TRBD1. The V gene end was trimmed by 6 bases and the J gene end by 4 bases; junction bases not matched to a gene: 11. CDR1 is MDHEN and CDR2 is SYDVKM in the germline V gene. The CDR3 covers 15 residues. The CDR3 loop is CASSGTGTGLYEQYF. The CDR3 DNA sequence: TGTGCCAGCAGCGGAACCGGGACAGGATTGTACGAGCAGTACTTC.

The rearrangement links TRBV30 to TRBJ2-1, with TRBD2 as a possible D gene (6 bases). The V and J ends lost 3 bases and 2 bases respectively, with 11 bases between them. Germline CDR1 is GTSNPN and CDR2 is SVGIG (reference sequence). CDR3 length equals 14 residues. CDR3 protein: CAWSSGTPYNEQFF. CDR3 in DNA: TGTGCCTGGAGCTCCGGGACTCCCTACAATGAGCAGTTCTTC.

This clone was detected only once. The chain joins TRBV7-3 to TRBJ2-7; D might be TRBD2 (5 bases). Germline CDR1 SGHTA, CDR2 FQGTGA. There are 13 residues in the CDR3. Trimming stripped 5 bases from V and 3 bases from J, with 11 bases between. The CDR3 DNA follows: TGTGCCAGCAGCCCCGGGATCCTCTACGAGCAGTACTTC. Its translation: CASSPGILYEQYF. The variable domain in full, with the rest retrieved from reference TRBV7-3 and TRBJ2-7, is GAGVSQTPSNKVTEKGKYVELRCDPISGHTALYWYRQSLGQGPEFLIYFQGTGAADDSGLPNDRFFAVRPEGSVSTLKIQRTERGDSAVYLCASSPGILYEQYFGPGTRLTVT.

This chain connects TRBV5-1 to TRBJ2-5; 7 bases agree with TRBD1. The V and J ends lost 1 base and 0 bases, in that order; junction bases with no gene match: 3. CDR3 length: 15 residues. The germline V gene encodes CDR1 SGHRS and CDR2 YFSETQ. In DNA form, the CDR3 reads TGCGCCAGCAGCTTGTCGACAGGGTACCAAGAGACCCAGTACTTC. Its protein product is CASSLSTGYQETQYF.

The chain employs TRBV10-3 and TRBJ2-7; 9 positions match TRBD1. V lost 5 bases and J lost 3; bases outside the gene matches: 2. From germline, CDR1 is ENHRY and CDR2 SYGVKD. The length of the CDR3 is 13 residues. CDR3 in DNA: TGTGCCATCAGTCCGGGACAGGGCTACGAGCAGTACTTC. Translation gives CAISPGQGYEQYF.

This clone showed up just a few times. The V call is TRBV2, the J call TRBJ1-5; TRBD1 agrees at 10 bases. There are 15 residues in the CDR3. V trimming: 6 bases; J trimming: 12 bases; junction bases outside the gene matches: 14. Germline-derived CDR1 and CDR2 are SNHLY and FYNNEI. CDR3 in DNA: TGTGCCAGCAGACAGGGACAGGGGAGCTTTTGGGGCCAGCATTTT. Its translation: CASRQGQGSFWGQHF.

The chain joins TRBV6-6 to TRBJ2-2; 10 bases are a match to TRBD2. V was clipped by 8 bases and J by 6 bases; unmatched bases: 9. The V gene's germline CDR1 is MNHNY and CDR2 SVGAGI (reference sequence). This CDR3 has 15 amino acids. As DNA, the CDR3 is TGTGCCAGCTACCGGGCTAGCGGGAGTGCCGGGGAGCTGTTTTTT. Its protein is CASYRASGSAGELFF.

The chain recombines TRBV13 with TRBJ2-7; D is possibly TRBD2 (5 bases). The CDR3 loop spans 14 amino acids. Trimming stripped 1 base from V and 5 bases from J, with 12 bases between. In germline, CDR1 is PRHDT, CDR2 FYEKMQ (reference sequence). Here the CDR3 DNA reads TGTGCCAGCAGCTTAGAACAGCCCGGGAACGAGCAGTACTTC. It encodes CASSLEQPGNEQYF.

The chain combines TRBV10-3 with TRBJ1-1; D gene ambiguous. The CDR3 runs 11 residues. From germline, CDR1 is ENHRY and CDR2 SYGVKD. V was clipped by 8 bases and J by 4 bases, with 8 bases between them. The CDR3 region is CAIRGGTEAFF. The CDR3 DNA is TGTGCCATCCGAGGAGGCACTGAAGCTTTCTTT.

The CDR3 loop is CASTKGALAGELFF. CDR3 DNA: TGTGCCAGCACAAAGGGGGCTTTGGCCGGGGAGCTGTTTTTT. The chain has TRBV2 and TRBJ2-2; the match to TRBD1 covers 7 bases. Trimming cost V 7 bases and J 6 bases; bases outside gene matches: 8. CDR3 size: 14 residues. Per the germline V gene, CDR1 is SNHLY and CDR2 is FYNNEI.

The rearrangement links TRBV27 to TRBJ1-5; D is unresolved. The CDR3 spans 13 residues. With 6 bases removed from V and 7 bases from J, the gap between germline ends came to 13 bases. The germline gives CDR1 MNHEY, CDR2 SMNVEV (reference sequence). The chain's CDR3 is CASRGEGYQPQHF. The DNA of the CDR3 is TGTGCCAGCAGGGGTGAGGGTTACCAGCCCCAGCATTTT.

The rearrangement joins TRBV5-1 to TRBJ1-2, with TRBD1 as a possible D gene (5 bases). Trimming shortened V by 1 base and J by 8 bases, and 12 bases separated the two germline ends. CDR1 and CDR2 (germline): SGHRS, YFSETQ. This CDR3 region has 13 residues. The CDR3 nucleotides read TGCGCCAGCAGCTTGTCGGGGGACTTGGGCTACACCTTC. Translating gives CASSLSGDLGYTF.

In this sample, this clone turned up once. The chain couples TRBV10-2 to TRBJ2-3, with 11 bases aligning to TRBD2. V lost 0 bases and J lost 6; bases outside the gene matches: 2. This CDR3 region has 15 residues. Germline CDR1 is WSHSY and CDR2 is SAAADI. CDR3 nucleotides: TGCGCCAGCAGTGAGTCGACTAGCGGGGCGGATACGCAGTATTTT. As protein: CASSESTSGADTQYF.

The chain uses TRBV27 and TRBJ1-6, with D uncertain. V was pared by 2 bases and J by 10 bases, with 12 bases between. Germline V gene lookup returns CDR1 MNHEY and CDR2 SMNVEV (reference sequence). There are 14 residues in the CDR3. The CDR3 region has the DNA TGTGCCAGCAGTTTAGTACCAGGAAGGTCACCCCTCCACTTT. Translation: CASSLVPGRSPLHF.

The chain recombines TRBV2 with TRBJ2-5, with 9 bases fitting TRBD1. Germline lookup yields CDR1 SNHLY and CDR2 FYNNEI. V lost 5 bases and J lost 5; bases outside the gene matches: 6. The CDR3 consists of 14 residues. CDR3 amino acids: CASSHRGRMETQYF. The DNA for the CDR3 is TGTGCCAGCAGTCACAGGGGGCGGATGGAGACCCAGTACTTC.

The J gene is TRBJ1-1, the V gene TRBV6-5; possible D gene TRBD1, 6 bases. V was pared by 0 bases and J by 4 bases, with 9 bases between. Germline CDR1 and CDR2: MNHEY and SVGAGI. CDR3 length: 14 residues. The CDR3 DNA sequence: TGTGCCAGCAGTTACTCGCGGGGGCCCACTGAAGCTTTCTTT. Translated: CASSYSRGPTEAFF.

The V call is TRBV5-4, the J call TRBJ2-1, with a tentative D call TRBD2 (6 bases). The V and J ends lost 4 bases and 0 bases respectively, with 14 bases between them. The germline V gene has CDR1 SGHNT and CDR2 YYREEE (reference sequence). The CDR3 runs to 16 residues. The CDR3 reads CASSGGTASSYNEQFF. The CDR3 DNA is TGTGCCAGCAGCGGGGGGACGGCAAGCTCCTACAATGAGCAGTTCTTC.

The V and J genes are TRBV7-8 and TRBJ2-3; D not certain. The V end lost 2 bases, the J end lost 0 bases, and 24 bases lay between the germline ends. Germline V gives CDR1 SGHVS, CDR2 FQNEAQ. The CDR3 consists of 20 residues. The CDR3 DNA sequence: TGTGCCAGCAGCTTATTTACCAACTTCTTACTACGACCTAGCACAGATACGCAGTATTTT. Amino acids: CASSLFTNFLLRPSTDTQYF.